This T cell receptor (beta chain) was captured by sequencing in a study of cytomegalovirus exposure and HLA in healthy donors. General observations from the study: In all likelihood, a cluster of highly shared sequence variants was a sequencing artifact. Presence/absence analyses assumed roughly uniform sequencing depth across donors, which may not hold.

The PCR ran on 60 Vbeta and 13 Jbeta primers. TCRdb's copy holds only in-frame clones and misses some; the assay was immunoSEQ multiplex PCR. The table shows 150,000 to 200,000 clones, with less than 90% occurring only once. Germline CDR1 SGHTA, CDR2 FQGNSA. V lost 7 bases and J 2 bases, leaving 11 bases between the germline ends. CDR3 size: 13 residues. Concerning this clone itself: What it binds is not known.

The TCR was taken from a girl aged 5-17 years in good health and CMV-seropositive. The genes are TRBV7-2 and TRBJ2-5; D uncertain. Source material: PBMCs. CDR3 sequence (DNA): TGTGCCAGCACCTTTACGGTTCAAGAGACCCAGTACTTC. It encodes CASTFTVQETQYF.